The sample holds a few counts of the clone carrying this T cell receptor beta chain. No antigen is known for it. This entry belongs to a study of identical twins. Findings and limits, study-wide: For out-of-frame alpha sequences shared by twins, low generation probability was in excess. Reduced insertions were recorded for abundant cord blood beta clonotypes, with no such pattern in memory repertoires.

TCRdb called the 5' RACE reads again in MiXCR, with one record for every CDR3 protein. The sample contains hundreds of thousands of distinct CDR3 sequences, 8% to 9% of which appear only once. Another study also made use of these data, one on yellow fever vaccine responses in identical twins. That publication notes: Twins reportedly appeared to share part of their vaccine T cell response while keeping part individual.

Material: PBMCs. This TCR was sampled from a young woman in good health.

Here the CDR3 reads CATSPGVGTYNEQFF. CDR3 DNA: TGTGCCACCAGCCCCGGGGTCGGCACCTACAATGAGCAGTTCTTC. This sequence joins TRBV15 and TRBJ2-1; D may be TRBD2 (5 bases). CDR3 length: 15 amino acids. The V gene lost 5 bases and the J gene lost 2 bases, with 13 bases spanning the gap. The germline V gene encodes CDR1 LNHNV and CDR2 YYDKDF (reference sequence). Based on the CDR3 plus reference TRBV15 and TRBJ2-1, the full variable domain is DAMVIQNPRYQVTQFGKPVTLSCSQTLNHNVMYWYQQKSSQAPKLLFHYYDKDFNNEADTPDNFQSRRPNTSFCFLDIRSPGLGDTAMYLCATSPGVGTYNEQFFGPGTRLTVL.